This T cell receptor beta chain was sequenced in a study of T cell responses to AZD1222 COVID-19 vaccine. The protocol was immunoSEQ multiplex PCR, while the TCRdb copy is restricted to in-frame clones and leaves out a portion. There are some 110,000 clones in the sample; 89% occur only once, and roughly 3.9% lies in the top ten. The sequence derives from an adult in good health. The sequenced sample was peripheral blood, obtained on day 0 of AZD1222 vaccination.

CDR3 bases: TGCAGTGGGACCATTCAAGAGACCCAGTACTTC. Amino acid sequence: CSGTIQETQYF. The chain couples TRBV20-1 to TRBJ2-5; D gene uncertain. This CDR3 contains 11 residues. Per the germline V gene, CDR1 is DFQATT and CDR2 is SNEGSKA (reference sequence). Trimming removed 7 bases at V and 2 bases at J, with 8 bases between.